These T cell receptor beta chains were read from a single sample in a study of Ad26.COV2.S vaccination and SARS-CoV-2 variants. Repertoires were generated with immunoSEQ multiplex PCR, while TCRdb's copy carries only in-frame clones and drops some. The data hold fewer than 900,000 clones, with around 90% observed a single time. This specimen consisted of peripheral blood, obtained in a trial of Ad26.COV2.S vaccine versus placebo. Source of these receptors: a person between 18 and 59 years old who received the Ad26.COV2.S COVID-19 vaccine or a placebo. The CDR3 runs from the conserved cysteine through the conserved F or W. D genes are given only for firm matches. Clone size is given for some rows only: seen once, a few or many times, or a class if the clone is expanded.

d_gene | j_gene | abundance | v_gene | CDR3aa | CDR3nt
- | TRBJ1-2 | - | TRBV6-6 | CASRDSGSYTF | TGTGCCAGCAGGGACTCGGGTAGCTACACCTTC
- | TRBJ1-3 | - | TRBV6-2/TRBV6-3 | CASSWTPPGNTIYF | TGTGCCAGCAGTTGGACACCGCCTGGAAACACCATATATTTT
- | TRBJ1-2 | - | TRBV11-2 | CASSSTAGYTF | TGTGCCAGCAGCTCGACTGCTGGCTACACCTTC
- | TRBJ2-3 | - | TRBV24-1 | CATSGEQRGYTDTQYF | TGTGCCACCAGTGGAGAACAGCGCGGGTACACAGATACGCAGTATTTT
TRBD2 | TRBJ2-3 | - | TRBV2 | CASTRGVSGTDTQYF | TGTGCCAGCACCCGGGGGGTTAGCGGAACAGATACGCAGTATTTT
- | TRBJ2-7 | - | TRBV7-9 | CASSLMDTLDEQYF | TGTGCCAGCAGCTTAATGGACACCTTGGACGAGCAGTACTTC
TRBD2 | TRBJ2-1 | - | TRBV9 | CASSWDSRTSREQFF | TGTGCCAGCAGCTGGGACTCCCGGACTAGTCGGGAGCAGTTCTTC
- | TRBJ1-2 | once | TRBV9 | CASSGATGADSGYTF | TGTGCCAGCAGCGGGGCGACAGGAGCAGATTCTGGCTACACCTTC
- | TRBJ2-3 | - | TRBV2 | CASSEAWTANIRDTQYF | TGTGCCAGCAGTGAAGCGTGGACAGCTAATATTAGAGATACGCAGTATTTT
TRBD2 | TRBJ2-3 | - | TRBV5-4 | CASSSRLAGGPGTDTQYF | TGTGCCAGCAGCTCCAGACTAGCGGGGGGGCCGGGCACAGATACGCAGTATTTT
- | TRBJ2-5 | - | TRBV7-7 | CASSLGATSGKETQYF | TGTGCTAGCAGCCTCGGGGCTACCTCCGGGAAGGAGACCCAGTACTTC
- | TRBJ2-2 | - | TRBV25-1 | CASRRMTVGGNTGELFF | TGTGCCAGCAGACGTATGACAGTGGGGGGAAACACCGGGGAGCTGTTTTTT
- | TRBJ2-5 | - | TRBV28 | CASSRRGAGEETQYF | TGTGCCAGCAGCCGGAGAGGGGCAGGGGAAGAGACCCAGTACTTC
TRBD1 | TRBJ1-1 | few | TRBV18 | CASSPPGTGRGAEAFF | TGTGCCAGCTCACCTCCCGGGACAGGGAGGGGGGCTGAAGCTTTCTTT
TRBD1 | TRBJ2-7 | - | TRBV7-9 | CASSLGGDSYEQYF | TGTGCCAGCAGCTTAGGTGGGGACAGCTACGAGCAGTACTTC
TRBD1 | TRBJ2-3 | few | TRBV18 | CASSPSWTGYSTDTQYF | TGTGCCAGCTCACCCTCTTGGACAGGATACAGCACAGATACGCAGTATTTT
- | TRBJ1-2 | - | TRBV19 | CASSPFPAAGYTF | TGTGCCAGTAGTCCCTTCCCGGCAGCGGGCTACACCTTC
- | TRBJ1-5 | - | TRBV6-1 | CASSDRGRGDQPQHF | TGTGCCAGCAGTGATAGAGGGCGCGGGGATCAGCCCCAGCATTTT
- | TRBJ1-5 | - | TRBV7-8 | CASSPVGDQPQHF | TGTGCCAGCAGCCCAGTAGGGGATCAGCCCCAGCATTTT
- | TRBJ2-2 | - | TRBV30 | CAWTAGLSSGELFF | TGTGCCTGGACCGCTGGGCTATCATCCGGGGAGCTGTTTTTT
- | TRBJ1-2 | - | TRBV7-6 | CASSLGVNYGYTF | TGTGCCAGCAGCCTGGGGGTTAACTATGGCTACACCTTC
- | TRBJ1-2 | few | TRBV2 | CASRTGRAQTGTF | TGTGCCAGCAGGACCGGCCGAGCCCAGACTGGGACCTTC
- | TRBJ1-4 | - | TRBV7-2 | CASSNEAGQYNEKLFF | TGTGCCAGCAGCAACGAGGCAGGACAGTATAATGAAAAACTGTTTTTT
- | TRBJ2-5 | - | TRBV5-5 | CASSPQSYQETQYF | TGTGCCAGCAGCCCCCAATCTTACCAAGAGACCCAGTACTTC
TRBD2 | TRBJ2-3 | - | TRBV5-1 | CASRLAGVTDTQYF | TGCGCCAGCAGACTAGCGGGGGTAACCGATACGCAGTATTTT
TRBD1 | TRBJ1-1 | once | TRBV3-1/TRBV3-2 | CASSQLDRPNTEAFF | TGTGCCAGCAGCCAATTGGACAGGCCAAACACTGAAGCTTTCTTT
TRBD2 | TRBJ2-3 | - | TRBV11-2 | CASRPRGGQGTQYF | TGTGCCAGCAGACCCCGGGGAGGGCAGGGTACGCAGTATTTT
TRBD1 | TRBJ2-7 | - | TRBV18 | CASSREGQSSYEQYF | TGTGCCAGCTCGCGTGAGGGACAGAGCTCCTACGAGCAGTACTTC
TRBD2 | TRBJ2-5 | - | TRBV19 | CATTTTSGETQYF | TGTGCCACCACGACGACTAGCGGGGAGACCCAGTACTTC
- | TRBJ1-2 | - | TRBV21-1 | CASSKGTGYYGYTF | TGTGCCAGCAGCAAAGGGACAGGGTACTATGGCTACACCTTC
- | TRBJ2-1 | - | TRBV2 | CASSDSVGWNEQFF | TGTGCCAGCAGTGACTCGGTCGGATGGAATGAGCAGTTCTTC
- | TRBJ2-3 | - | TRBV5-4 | CASSLAWDRGTQYF | TGTGCCAGCAGCCTCGCTTGGGATCGGGGTACGCAGTATTTT
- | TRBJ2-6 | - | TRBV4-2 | CASSPTGSGANVLTF | TGTGCCAGCAGCCCGACAGGCTCTGGGGCCAACGTCCTGACTTTC